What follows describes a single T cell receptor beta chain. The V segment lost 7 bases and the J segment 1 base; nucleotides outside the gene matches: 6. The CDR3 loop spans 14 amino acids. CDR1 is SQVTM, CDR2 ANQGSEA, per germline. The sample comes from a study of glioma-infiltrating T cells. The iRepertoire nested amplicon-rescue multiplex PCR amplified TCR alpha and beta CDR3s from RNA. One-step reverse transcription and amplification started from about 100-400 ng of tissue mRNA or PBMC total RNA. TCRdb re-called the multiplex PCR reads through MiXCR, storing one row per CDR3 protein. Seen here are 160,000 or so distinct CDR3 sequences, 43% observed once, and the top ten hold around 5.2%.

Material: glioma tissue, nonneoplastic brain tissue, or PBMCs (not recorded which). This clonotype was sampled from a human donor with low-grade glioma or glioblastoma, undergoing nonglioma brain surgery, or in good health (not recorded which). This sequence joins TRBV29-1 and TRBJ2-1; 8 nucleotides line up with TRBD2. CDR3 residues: CSGAGGRSYNEQFF. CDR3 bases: TGCAGCGGGGCAGGCGGGAGGTCCTACAATGAGCAGTTCTTC.